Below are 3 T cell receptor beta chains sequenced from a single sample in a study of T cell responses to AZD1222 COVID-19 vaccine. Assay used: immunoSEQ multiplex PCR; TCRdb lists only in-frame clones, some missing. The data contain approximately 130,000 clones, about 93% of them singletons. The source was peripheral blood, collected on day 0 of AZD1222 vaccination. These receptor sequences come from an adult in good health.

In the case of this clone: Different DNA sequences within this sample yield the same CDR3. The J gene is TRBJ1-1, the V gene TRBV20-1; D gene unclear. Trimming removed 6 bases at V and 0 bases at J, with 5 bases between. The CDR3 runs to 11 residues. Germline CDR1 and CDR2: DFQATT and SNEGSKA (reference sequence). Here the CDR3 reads CSARLNTEAFF. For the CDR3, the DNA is TGCAGTGCCAGATTGAACACTGAAGCTTTCTTT.

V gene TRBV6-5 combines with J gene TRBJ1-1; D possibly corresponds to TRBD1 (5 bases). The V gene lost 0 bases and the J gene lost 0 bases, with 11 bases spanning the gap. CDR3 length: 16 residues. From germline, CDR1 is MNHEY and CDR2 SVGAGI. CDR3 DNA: TGTGCCAGCAGTTACTCTCCAGGGTTAGTGAACACTGAAGCTTTCTTT. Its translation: CASSYSPGLVNTEAFF.

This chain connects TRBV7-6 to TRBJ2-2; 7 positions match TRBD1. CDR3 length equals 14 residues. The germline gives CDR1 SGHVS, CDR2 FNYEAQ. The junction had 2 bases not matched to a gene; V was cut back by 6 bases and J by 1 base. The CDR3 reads CASRGTVNTGELFF. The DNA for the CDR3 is TGTGCCAGCAGGGGGACAGTGAACACCGGGGAGCTGTTTTTT.